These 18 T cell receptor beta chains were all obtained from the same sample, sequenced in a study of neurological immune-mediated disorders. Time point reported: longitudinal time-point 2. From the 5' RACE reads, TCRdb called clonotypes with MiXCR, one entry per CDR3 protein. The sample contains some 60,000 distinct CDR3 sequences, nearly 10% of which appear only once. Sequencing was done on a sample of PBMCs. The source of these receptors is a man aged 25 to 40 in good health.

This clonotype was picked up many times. The CDR3 DNA reads as TGCAGTGCTAGAGATAATGCCAGGGGGCCAGCCTACGAGCAGTACTTC. Residues: CSARDNARGPAYEQYF. V and J are TRBV20-1 and TRBJ2-7, with TRBD1 matching over 8 bases. J was trimmed by 2 bases and V by 0 bases; bases with no gene match: 9. There are 16 residues in the CDR3. The germline gives CDR1 DFQATT, CDR2 SNEGSKA (reference sequence).

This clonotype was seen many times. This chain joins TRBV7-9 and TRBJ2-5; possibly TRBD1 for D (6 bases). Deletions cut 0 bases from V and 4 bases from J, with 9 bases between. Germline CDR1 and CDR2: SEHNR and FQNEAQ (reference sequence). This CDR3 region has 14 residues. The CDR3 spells CASSLARDIETQYF. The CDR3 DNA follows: TGTGCCAGCAGCTTAGCCCGGGACATAGAGACCCAGTACTTC.

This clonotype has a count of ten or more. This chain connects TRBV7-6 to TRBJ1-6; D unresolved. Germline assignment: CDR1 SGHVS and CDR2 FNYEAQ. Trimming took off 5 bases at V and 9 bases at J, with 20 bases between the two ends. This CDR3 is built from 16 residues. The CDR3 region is CASSLGEAGLVSPLHF. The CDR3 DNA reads TGTGCCAGCAGCCTTGGAGAAGCGGGTCTCGTTTCACCCCTCCACTTT. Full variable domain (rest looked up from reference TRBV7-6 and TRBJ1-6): GAGVSQSPRYKVTKRGQDVALRCDPISGHVSLYWYRQALGQGPEFLTYFNYEAQQDKSGLPNDRFSAERPEGSISTLTIQRTEQRDSAMYRCASSLGEAGLVSPLHFGNGTRLTVT.

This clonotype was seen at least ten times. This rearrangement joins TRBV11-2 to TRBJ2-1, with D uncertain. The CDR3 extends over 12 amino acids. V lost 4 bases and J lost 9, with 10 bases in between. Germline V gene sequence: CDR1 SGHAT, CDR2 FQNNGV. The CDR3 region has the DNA TGTGCCAGCAGCTCTTGGGGAACTGAGCAGTTCTTC. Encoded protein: CASSSWGTEQFF.

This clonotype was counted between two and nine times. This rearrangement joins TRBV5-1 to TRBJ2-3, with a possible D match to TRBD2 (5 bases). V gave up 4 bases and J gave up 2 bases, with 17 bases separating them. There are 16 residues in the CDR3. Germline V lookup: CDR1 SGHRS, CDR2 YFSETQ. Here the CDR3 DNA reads TGCGCCAGCAGCGCGAGGGCAGACCGTAACACAGATACGCAGTATTTT. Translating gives CASSARADRNTDTQYF.

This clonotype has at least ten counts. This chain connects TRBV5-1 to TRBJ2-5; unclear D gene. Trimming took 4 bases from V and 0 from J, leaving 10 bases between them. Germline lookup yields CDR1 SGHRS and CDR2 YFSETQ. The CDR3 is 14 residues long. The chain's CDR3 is CASSGRTDQETQYF. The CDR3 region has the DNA TGCGCCAGCAGCGGACGGACGGACCAAGAGACCCAGTACTTC. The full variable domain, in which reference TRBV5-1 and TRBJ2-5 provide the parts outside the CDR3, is KAGVTQTPRYLIKTRGQQVTLSCSPISGHRSVSWYQQTPGQGLQFLFEYFSETQRNKGNFPGRFSGRQFSNSRSEMNVSTLELGDSALYLCASSGRTDQETQYFGPGTRLLVL.

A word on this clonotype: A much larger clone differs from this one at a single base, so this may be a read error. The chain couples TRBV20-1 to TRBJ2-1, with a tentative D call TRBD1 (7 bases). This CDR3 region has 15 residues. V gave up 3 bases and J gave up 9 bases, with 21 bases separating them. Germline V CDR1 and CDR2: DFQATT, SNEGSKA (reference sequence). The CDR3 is CSARHQEGARIEQFF. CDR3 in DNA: TGCAGTGCTAGGCACCAGGAGGGGGCTAGGATTGAGCAGTTCTTC.

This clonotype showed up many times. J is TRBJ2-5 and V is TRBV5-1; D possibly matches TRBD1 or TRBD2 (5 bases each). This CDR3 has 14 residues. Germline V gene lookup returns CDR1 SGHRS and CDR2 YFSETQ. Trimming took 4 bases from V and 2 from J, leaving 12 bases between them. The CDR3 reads CASSPWDLQETQYF. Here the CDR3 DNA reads TGCGCCAGCAGCCCCTGGGACCTACAAGAGACCCAGTACTTC.

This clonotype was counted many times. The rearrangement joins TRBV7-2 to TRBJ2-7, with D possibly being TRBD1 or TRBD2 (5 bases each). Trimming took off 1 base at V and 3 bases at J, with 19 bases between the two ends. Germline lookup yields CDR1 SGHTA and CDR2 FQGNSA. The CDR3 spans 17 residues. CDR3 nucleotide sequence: TGTGCCAGCAGCTTAGTAGTTTGGGGACGGGAATTCTACGAGCAGTACTTC. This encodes CASSLVVWGREFYEQYF. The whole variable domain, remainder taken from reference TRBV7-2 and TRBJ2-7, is GAGVSQSPSNKVTEKGKDVELRCDPISGHTALYWYRQSLGQGLEFLIYFQGNSAPDKSGLPSDRFSAERTGGSVSTLTIQRTQQEDSAVYLCASSLVVWGREFYEQYFGPGTRLTVT.

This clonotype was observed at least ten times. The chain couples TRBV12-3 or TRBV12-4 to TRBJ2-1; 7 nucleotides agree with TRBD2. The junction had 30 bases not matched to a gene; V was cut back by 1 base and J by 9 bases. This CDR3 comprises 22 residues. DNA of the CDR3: TGTGCCAGCAGTTTAGTCCGTTACTCGGGGCGAGTGGCGGGAGAAGGGGTTAGTGAGCAGTTCTTC. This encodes CASSLVRYSGRVAGEGVSEQFF.

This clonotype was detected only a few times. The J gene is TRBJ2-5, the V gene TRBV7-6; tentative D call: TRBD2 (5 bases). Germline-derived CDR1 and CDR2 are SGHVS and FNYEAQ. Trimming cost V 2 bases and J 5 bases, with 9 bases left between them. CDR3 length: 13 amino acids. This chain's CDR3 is CASSLSGMETQYF. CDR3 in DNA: TGTGCCAGCAGCTTATCCGGGATGGAGACCCAGTACTTC. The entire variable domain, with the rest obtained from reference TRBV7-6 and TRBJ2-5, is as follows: GAGVSQSPRYKVTKRGQDVALRCDPISGHVSLYWYRQALGQGPEFLTYFNYEAQQDKSGLPNDRFSAERPEGSISTLTIQRTEQRDSAMYRCASSLSGMETQYFGPGTRLLVL.

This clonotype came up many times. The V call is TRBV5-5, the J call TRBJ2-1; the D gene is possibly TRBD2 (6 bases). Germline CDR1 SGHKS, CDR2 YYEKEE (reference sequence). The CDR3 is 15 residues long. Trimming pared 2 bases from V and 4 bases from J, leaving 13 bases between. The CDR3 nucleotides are TGTGCCAGCAGCTTAGGAGGGATTACTTACAATGAGCAGTTCTTC. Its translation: CASSLGGITYNEQFF.

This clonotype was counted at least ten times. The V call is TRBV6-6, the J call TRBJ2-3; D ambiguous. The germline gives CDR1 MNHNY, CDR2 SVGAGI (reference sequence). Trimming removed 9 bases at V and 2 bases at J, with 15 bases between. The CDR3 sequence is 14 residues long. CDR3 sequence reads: CASVRASATDTQYF. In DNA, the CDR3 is TGTGCCAGTGTTAGGGCTAGTGCCACAGATACGCAGTATTTT.

The CDR3: CASSPRQGAYEQYF. CDR3 coding DNA: TGTGCCAGCTCACCAAGGCAGGGAGCCTACGAGCAGTACTTC. The chain recombines TRBV18 with TRBJ2-7; perhaps D is TRBD1 or TRBD2 (5 bases each). Per the germline V gene, CDR1 is KGHSH and CDR2 is LQKENI. V was clipped by 2 bases and J by 2 bases, with 10 bases between them. This CDR3 has 14 residues. Supplemented by reference TRBV18 and TRBJ2-7, the full variable domain reads NAGVMQNPRHLVRRRGQEARLRCSPMKGHSHVYWYRQLPEEGLKFMVYLQKENIIDESGMPKERFSAEFPKEGPSILRIQQVVRGDSAAYFCASSPRQGAYEQYFGPGTRLTVT.

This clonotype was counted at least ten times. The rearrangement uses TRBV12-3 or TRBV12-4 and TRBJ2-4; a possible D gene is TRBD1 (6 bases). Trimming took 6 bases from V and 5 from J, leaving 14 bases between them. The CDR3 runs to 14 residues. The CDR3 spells CASRLRDIENIQYF. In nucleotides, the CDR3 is TGTGCCAGCAGGCTCCGGGACATTGAAAACATTCAGTACTTC.

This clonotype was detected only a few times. This CDR3 is CSASGEPQHF. CDR3 coding DNA: TGCAGTGCTAGTGGGGAGCCCCAGCATTTT. The V gene is TRBV20-1, the J gene TRBJ1-5; D ambiguous. The germline gives CDR1 DFQATT, CDR2 SNEGSKA (reference sequence). Deletions cut 3 bases from V and 8 bases from J, with 5 bases between. The CDR3 runs to 10 residues.

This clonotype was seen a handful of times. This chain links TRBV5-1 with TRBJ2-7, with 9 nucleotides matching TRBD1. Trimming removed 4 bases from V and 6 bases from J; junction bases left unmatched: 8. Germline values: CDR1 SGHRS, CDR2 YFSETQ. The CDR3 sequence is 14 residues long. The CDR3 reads CASSRTGDIVEQYF. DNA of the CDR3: TGCGCCAGCAGCCGGACAGGGGACATTGTCGAGCAGTACTTC.

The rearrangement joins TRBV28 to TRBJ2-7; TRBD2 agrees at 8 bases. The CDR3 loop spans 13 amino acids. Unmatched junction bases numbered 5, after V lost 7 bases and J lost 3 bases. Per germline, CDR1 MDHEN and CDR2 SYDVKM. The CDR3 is CASTTSGRYEQYF. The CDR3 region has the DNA TGTGCCAGCACTACTAGCGGTCGCTACGAGCAGTACTTC.